The 32 T cell receptor beta chains listed next were all sequenced from one sample in a study of blood T cells in healthy people across ages. Then a second PCR, running about 6 to 12 cycles, was carried out with a sample-barcoded 5' primer and a J-beta primer mix. TCRdb independently ran MiXCR on the 5' RACE reads; one entry per CDR3 protein. The sample holds about 840,000 distinct CDR3 sequences, 25% to 35% seen once. These same data were also listed under a study on T cells of mothers and their children.

Sequenced: blood. Receptor source: a woman aged 40 to 49 in good health.

This clonotype occurred a few times. The chain has TRBV5-1 and TRBJ1-4, with 10 bases matching TRBD1. The length of the CDR3 is 14 residues. Per the germline V gene, CDR1 is SGHRS and CDR2 is YFSETQ. Unmatched junction bases numbered 6, after V lost 5 bases and J lost 8 bases. Written as DNA, the CDR3 is TGCGCCAGCAGATTAGGGGACAGGGGCGAAAAACTGTTTTTT. It codes for CASRLGDRGEKLFF.

With regard to this clonotype: A much larger clone lies one base from this, so it may be a read error. V gene TRBV20-1 combines with J gene TRBJ1-1; D is possibly TRBD1 (5 bases). The CDR3 loop spans 14 amino acids. The germline V gene encodes CDR1 DFQATT and CDR2 SNEGSKA (reference sequence). Trimming removed 3 bases from V and 3 bases from J, with 14 bases in between. CDR3 loop: CSASPGTMDTEAFF. The CDR3 coding sequence is TGCAGTGCTAGCCCAGGGACTATGGACACTGAAGCTTTCTTT.

In its sample, this clonotype was seen a few times. The chain uses TRBV5-8 and TRBJ1-4; tentatively, D is TRBD1 (6 bases). In germline, CDR1 is SGHTS, CDR2 YDEGEE. The CDR3 contains 15 residues. V dropped 0 bases and J dropped 7 bases, with 13 bases sitting between them. The CDR3 reads CASSLATGGGEKLFF. The CDR3 nucleotides are TGTGCCAGCAGCTTGGCGACGGGGGGCGGTGAAAAACTGTTTTTT.

A remark on this clonotype: Being one base from a much bigger clone, this may be a read error. This sequence joins TRBV5-1 and TRBJ2-7, with D possibly being TRBD2 (6 bases). V lost 9 bases to trimming and J lost 3 bases, with 19 bases between them. Germline values: CDR1 SGHRS, CDR2 YFSETQ. This CDR3 comprises 14 residues. The CDR3 DNA is TGCGCCAACAGTCAGGCGGTGGAGGGCTACGAGCAGTACTTC. This sequence encodes CANSQAVEGYEQYF. Based on the CDR3 plus reference TRBV5-1 and TRBJ2-7, the full variable domain is KAGVTQTPRYLIKTRGQQVTLSCSPISGHRSVSWYQQTPGQGLQFLFEYFSETQRNKGNFPGRFSGRQFSNSRSEMNVSTLELGDSALYLCANSQAVEGYEQYFGPGTRLTVT.

In this sample, this clonotype turned up many times. V usage is TRBV12-3 or TRBV12-4 and J usage is TRBJ2-7; 8 bases are shared with TRBD1. The CDR3 sequence is 13 residues long. J lost 6 bases, V lost 6 bases, and 7 bases had no gene match. CDR3 sequence: CASSRDRQGEQYF. The CDR3 nucleotides read TGTGCCAGCAGCCGGGACAGGCAAGGCGAGCAGTACTTC.

This clonotype occurred a few times. The chain employs TRBV20-1 and TRBJ2-5; the D is unclear. The V gene's germline CDR1 is DFQATT and CDR2 SNEGSKA (reference sequence). V gave up 0 bases and J gave up 1 base, with 9 bases separating them. The CDR3 sequence is 14 residues long. CDR3 protein: CSARDDISQETQYF. The CDR3 nucleotides are TGCAGTGCTAGAGATGACATATCCCAAGAGACCCAGTACTTC.

The chain couples TRBV7-2 to TRBJ2-5, with 13 bases fitting TRBD2. CDR3 length: 17 residues. Germline-derived CDR1 and CDR2 are SGHTA and FQGNSA. V lost 1 base, J lost 5 bases, and 7 bases stayed unmatched. The CDR3 nucleotides read TGTGCCAGCAGCTTAGAGAGACTAGCGGGGGGAAGGGAGACCCAGTACTTC. It specifies CASSLERLAGGRETQYF.

Only a few counts were recorded for this clonotype. The chain couples TRBV18 to TRBJ1-4, with 9 bases lining up with TRBD1. The CDR3 length is 15 residues. V trimming: 5 bases; J trimming: 5 bases; junction bases outside the gene matches: 6. The V gene's germline CDR1 is KGHSH and CDR2 LQKENI. The CDR3 region is CASSERTGANEKLFF. The DNA for the CDR3 is TGTGCCAGCTCAGAACGGACAGGGGCGAATGAAAAACTGTTTTTT.

This clonotype was seen only a few times. This chain joins TRBV11-3 and TRBJ2-3; 12 bases are a match to TRBD2. The CDR3 contains 16 residues. V lost 5 bases, J lost 2 bases, and 5 bases stayed unmatched. Germline assignment: CDR1 SGHNT and CDR2 YENEEA. The CDR3 DNA is TGTGCCAGCAGCCCTGGACTAGCGGGGAACACAGATACGCAGTATTTT. It is translated as CASSPGLAGNTDTQYF.

This clonotype was detected only a few times. This sequence joins TRBV5-1 and TRBJ2-4; a possible D gene is TRBD2 (6 bases). The J call may be wrong; the DNA end is better matched by TRBJ2-7. Germline values: CDR1 SGHRS, CDR2 YFSETQ. This CDR3 region has 15 residues. The CDR3 DNA reads as TGCGCCAGCAGCTTGGATTGGGAGGCTAACGACGAGCAGTACTTC. Its protein is CASSLDWEANDEQYF.

This clonotype has only a few counts. The CDR3 loop is CASKDRVDYGYTF. In DNA form, the CDR3 reads TGTGCCAGCAAGGACAGAGTCGACTATGGCTACACCTTC. This rearrangement joins TRBV7-2 to TRBJ1-2; the D gene is possibly TRBD1 (6 bases). Trimming stripped 7 bases from V and 3 bases from J, with 12 bases between. CDR1 SGHTA and CDR2 FQGNSA come from the germline V gene. This CDR3 has 13 residues.

The chain recombines TRBV7-9 with TRBJ1-4; 8 nucleotides match TRBD1. The germline CDR1 and CDR2 sequences are SEHNR and FQNEAQ (reference sequence). V shed 1 base, J shed 8 bases, and the junction held 6 bases outside the gene matches. The CDR3 covers 15 residues. The CDR3 coding sequence is TGTGCCAGCAGCTTAGTCGGACAGGGTAGAGAAAAACTGTTTTTT. Residues: CASSLVGQGREKLFF. Based on the CDR3 plus reference TRBV7-9 and TRBJ1-4, the full variable domain is DTGVSQNPRHKITKRGQNVTFRCDPISEHNRLYWYRQTLGQGPEFLTYFQNEAQLEKSRLLSDRFSAERPKGSFSTLEIQRTEQGDSAMYLCASSLVGQGREKLFFGSGTQLSVL.

This CDR3 is CASSLNVGGTEAFF. The CDR3 bases are TGTGCCAGCAGCTTAAACGTGGGAGGTACTGAAGCTTTCTTT. The chain recombines TRBV7-2 with TRBJ1-1; D is unclear. Germline V gives CDR1 SGHTA, CDR2 FQGNSA. Deletions cut 2 bases from V and 5 bases from J, with 12 bases between. The CDR3 runs to 14 residues.

The chain links TRBV19 to TRBJ1-1; D gene unclear. This CDR3 spans 16 amino acids. The V end lost 7 bases, the J end lost 0 bases, and 18 bases lay between the germline ends. Germline lookup yields CDR1 LNHDA and CDR2 SQIVND (reference sequence). CDR3 residues: CASTPRAKNMNTEAFF. CDR3 in DNA: TGTGCCAGTACCCCTAGGGCAAAGAACATGAACACTGAAGCTTTCTTT.

This clonotype appeared a few times. The gene calls are TRBV4-3 and TRBJ2-7; 7 positions match TRBD2. CDR1 is LGHNA, CDR2 YSLEER, per germline. V lost 0 bases, J lost 0 bases, and 5 bases stayed unmatched. The CDR3 sequence is 16 residues long. CDR3: CASSQDWRGNSYEQYF. The CDR3, as DNA: TGCGCCAGCAGCCAAGATTGGCGGGGGAACTCCTACGAGCAGTACTTC.

This clonotype was detected ten times or more. The V call is TRBV7-2, the J call TRBJ2-1; TRBD2 agrees at 15 bases. The V gene end was trimmed by 1 base and the J gene end by 1 base; junction bases not matched to a gene: 5. Germline CDR1 SGHTA, CDR2 FQGNSA. The CDR3 consists of 19 residues. The CDR3 region has the DNA TGTGCCAGCAGCTTAGTAGGACTAGCGGGGGGGCGTTCCTACAATGAGCAGTTCTTC. Translated, it gives CASSLVGLAGGRSYNEQFF.

This clonotype has ten or more counts. The chain employs TRBV20-1 and TRBJ2-1; 8 bases agree with TRBD2. There are 15 residues in the CDR3. The trim removed 5 bases at V and 5 bases at J, leaving 11 bases unmatched. Germline V gene data show CDR1 as DFQATT and CDR2 as SNEGSKA (reference sequence). CDR3: CSARSVAGQNNEQFF. The CDR3, as DNA: TGCAGTGCTCGCTCCGTAGCGGGGCAAAACAATGAGCAGTTCTTC.

This clonotype came up many times. This rearrangement joins TRBV10-3 to TRBJ2-7; 7 bases agree with TRBD2. The ends lost 6 bases at V and 5 bases at J; junction bases unmatched: 10. The CDR3 contains 14 residues. CDR1 is ENHRY, CDR2 SYGVKD, per germline. CDR3 residues: CAIRETGAGDEQYF. The CDR3 DNA follows: TGTGCCATCAGGGAGACTGGGGCGGGGGACGAGCAGTACTTC.

The sample holds many counts of this clonotype. This chain uses TRBV20-1 with TRBJ2-7; D is possibly TRBD1 (5 bases). The V and J ends lost 1 base and 3 bases respectively, with 13 bases between them. This CDR3 is built from 14 residues. CDR1 is DFQATT and CDR2 is SNEGSKA in the germline V gene (reference sequence). The CDR3 reads CSARAAQGHYEQYF. CDR3 coding DNA: TGCAGTGCTAGAGCTGCGCAGGGTCACTACGAGCAGTACTTC.

The chain is built from TRBV18 and TRBJ2-5; a possible D gene is TRBD1 (6 bases). The CDR3 spans 20 residues. Trimming removed 3 bases from V and 5 bases from J, with 31 bases in between. Germline CDR1 KGHSH, CDR2 LQKENI. As DNA, the CDR3 is TGTGCCAGCTCACCTAGCCGACAGGCTACACTGGATATCCCCAGGGAGACCCAGTACTTC. It translates to CASSPSRQATLDIPRETQYF.

The table lists this clonotype with many counts. The rearrangement uses TRBV3-1 and TRBJ2-1; 7 bases map to TRBD1. Trimming at V came to 6 bases and at J to 1 base, leaving 9 bases not matched to a gene. The germline CDR1 and CDR2 sequences are LGHDT and YNNKEL (reference sequence). CDR3 length equals 16 residues. The CDR3, as DNA: TGTGCCAGCAGTCCCTCCGACAGGGCATCCTACAATGAGCAGTTCTTC. This encodes CASSPSDRASYNEQFF.

The V call is TRBV28, the J call TRBJ2-1; TRBD2 matches 8 bases. The germline V gene encodes CDR1 MDHEN and CDR2 SYDVKM. The CDR3 has 17 amino acids. The trim removed 3 bases at V and 6 bases at J, leaving 13 bases unmatched. The CDR3: CASSFPLYSRGGNEQFF. The CDR3 region has the DNA TGTGCCAGCAGTTTCCCCCTTTACTCACGGGGGGGCAATGAGCAGTTCTTC.

This clonotype was seen a few times. V is TRBV4-3 and J is TRBJ2-7; D ambiguous. Per the germline V gene, CDR1 is LGHNA and CDR2 is YSLEER. The V end was cut by 0 bases, the J end by 3 bases, with 9 bases between. There are 14 residues in the CDR3. The CDR3 loop is CASSQDHRLYEQYF. CDR3 nucleotide sequence: TGCGCCAGCAGCCAAGATCACCGACTCTACGAGCAGTACTTC.

Many counts were recorded for this clonotype. V is TRBV6-5 and J is TRBJ2-7; D ambiguous. V lost 6 bases, J lost 1 base, and 13 bases lay in between. Germline CDR1 is MNHEY and CDR2 is SVGAGI. The length of the CDR3 is 14 residues. The CDR3 here is CASRRHEDSYEQYF. The CDR3 DNA reads TGTGCCAGCAGGAGGCACGAGGATTCCTACGAGCAGTACTTC.

The V gene is TRBV19, the J gene TRBJ2-1; either TRBD1 or TRBD2 may fit D (5 bases each). Germline V gene sequence: CDR1 LNHDA, CDR2 SQIVND (reference sequence). This CDR3 spans 19 amino acids. Trimming cost V 2 bases and J 0 bases, with 20 bases left between them. Here the CDR3 DNA reads TGTGCCAGTAGTATACATGGGCCCCTGGCAGGGAGCTCCTACAATGAGCAGTTCTTC. The encoded protein is CASSIHGPLAGSSYNEQFF.

This chain uses TRBV9 with TRBJ2-1, with TRBD2 matching over 12 bases. The CDR3 has 16 amino acids. With V trimmed by 3 bases and J by 7 bases, 8 bases remained unmatched. Germline values: CDR1 SGDLS, CDR2 YYNGEE. CDR3 region: CASSARLAGAVNEQFF. DNA for the CDR3: TGTGCCAGCAGCGCCCGACTAGCGGGGGCCGTTAATGAGCAGTTCTTC.

At least ten counts were recorded for this clonotype. The gene calls are TRBV6-5 and TRBJ2-3, with D possibly being TRBD2 (6 bases). The CDR3 is 15 amino acids. Trimming cost V 0 bases and J 2 bases, with 9 bases left between them. The germline V gene encodes CDR1 MNHEY and CDR2 SVGAGI. CDR3 nucleotides: TGTGCCAGCAGTTACTCACTAGCACACACAGATACGCAGTATTTT. This translates into CASSYSLAHTDTQYF.

This clonotype came up a few times. The V and J genes are TRBV20-1 and TRBJ2-3, with 12 nucleotides matching TRBD2. The germline V gene encodes CDR1 DFQATT and CDR2 SNEGSKA (reference sequence). This CDR3 spans 14 amino acids. V was clipped by 6 bases and J by 2 bases; unmatched bases: 3. The CDR3 bases are TGCAGTGCGCGACTAGCGGGGGTCACAGATACGCAGTATTTT. Translation: CSARLAGVTDTQYF.

As for this clonotype: Possible read error: a much larger clone is one base away. This sequence joins TRBV7-7 and TRBJ2-1; 9 positions match TRBD1. The better agreement between TRBJ2-7 and the DNA end casts doubt on the J call. Germline assignment: CDR1 SSHAT and CDR2 FNYEAQ (reference sequence). The CDR3 runs to 15 residues. The CDR3 reads CASSLGGQGGNEQYF. CDR3 DNA: TGTGCTAGCAGCTTAGGGGGACAGGGTGGCAATGAGCAGTACTTC.

The chain recombines TRBV28 with TRBJ2-7; D gene uncertain. The CDR3 runs 14 residues. From germline, CDR1 is MDHEN and CDR2 SYDVKM. Trimming pared 6 bases from V and 3 bases from J, leaving 15 bases between. CDR3 DNA sequence: TGTGCCAGCAGCCAAGGAGCTCCGTACTACGAGCAGTACTTC. This translates into CASSQGAPYYEQYF.

This clonotype was found a few times. The V and J genes are TRBV11-3 and TRBJ2-1, with no clear D. The germline V gene encodes CDR1 SGHNT and CDR2 YENEEA. The CDR3 length is 15 residues. The V gene lost 4 bases and the J gene lost 9 bases, with 19 bases spanning the gap. CDR3 DNA sequence: TGTGCCAGCAGCTCGAACCCCGACCCGAGTGGTGAGCAGTTCTTC. Its protein is CASSSNPDPSGEQFF.

This clonotype was seen a single time. V gene TRBV9 combines with J gene TRBJ2-3; D may correspond to TRBD1 or TRBD2 (6 bases each). Germline V gives CDR1 SGDLS, CDR2 YYNGEE. The CDR3 runs 16 residues. V lost 4 bases and J 5 bases, leaving 20 bases between the germline ends. CDR3: CASSPTLGGHVDTQYF. DNA for the CDR3: TGTGCCAGCAGCCCCACCCTGGGGGGCCATGTAGATACGCAGTATTTT.